The entry below gives a single T cell receptor beta chain sequence along with its context. Its antigen is currently unknown. The PCR ran on 60 Vbeta and 13 Jbeta primers. The table came from immunoSEQ multiplex PCR; TCRdb's copy has only in-frame clones and leaves some out. Of 170,000 or so clones listed, just under 80% are singletons. This entry is derived from a study of cytomegalovirus exposure and HLA in healthy donors. Study outcomes and limitations: Follow-up analysis later connected one missense variant in DCLRE1C with trimming of TCR beta V- and J-genes. Association with HLA alleles at 0.05 false discovery rate was found for approximately 18,000 TCR beta sequences in a later analysis.

V gave up 2 bases and J gave up 1 base, with 11 bases separating them. Germline CDR1 SGHTA, CDR2 FQGTGA. This CDR3 contains 16 residues. The V call is TRBV7-3, the J call TRBJ2-2; possible D gene TRBD2, 6 bases. Sample: PBMCs. This receptor was identified in a woman aged 45 to 65 in good health and CMV-seropositive. CDR3 coding DNA: TGTGCCAGCAGCTTATCTTGGGGGGAGAACACCGGGGAGCTGTTTTTT. It translates to CASSLSWGENTGELFF.